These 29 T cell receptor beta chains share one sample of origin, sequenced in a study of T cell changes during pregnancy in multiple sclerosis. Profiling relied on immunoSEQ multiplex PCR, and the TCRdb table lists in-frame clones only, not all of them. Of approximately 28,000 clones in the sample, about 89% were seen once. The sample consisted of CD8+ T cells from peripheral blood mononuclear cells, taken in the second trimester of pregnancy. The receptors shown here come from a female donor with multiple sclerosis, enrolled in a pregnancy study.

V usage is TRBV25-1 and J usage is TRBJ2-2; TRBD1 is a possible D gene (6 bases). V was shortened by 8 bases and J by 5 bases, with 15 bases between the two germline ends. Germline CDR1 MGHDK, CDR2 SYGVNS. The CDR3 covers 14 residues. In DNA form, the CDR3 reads TGTGCCAGCGGCTACAGGGCGGGTACCGGGGAGCTGTTTTTT. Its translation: CASGYRAGTGELFF.

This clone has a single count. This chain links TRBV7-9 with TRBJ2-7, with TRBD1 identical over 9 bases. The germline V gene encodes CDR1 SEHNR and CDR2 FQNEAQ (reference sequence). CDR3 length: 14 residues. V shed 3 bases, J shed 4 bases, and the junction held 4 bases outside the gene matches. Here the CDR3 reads CASSFNRGLYEQYF. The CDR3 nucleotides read TGTGCCAGCAGCTTTAACAGGGGGCTATACGAGCAGTACTTC.

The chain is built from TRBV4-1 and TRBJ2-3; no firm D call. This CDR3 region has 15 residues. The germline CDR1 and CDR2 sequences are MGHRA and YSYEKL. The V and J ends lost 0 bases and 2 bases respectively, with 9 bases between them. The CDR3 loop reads CASSQEARATDTQYF. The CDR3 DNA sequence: TGCGCCAGCAGCCAAGAGGCTAGAGCCACAGATACGCAGTATTTT.

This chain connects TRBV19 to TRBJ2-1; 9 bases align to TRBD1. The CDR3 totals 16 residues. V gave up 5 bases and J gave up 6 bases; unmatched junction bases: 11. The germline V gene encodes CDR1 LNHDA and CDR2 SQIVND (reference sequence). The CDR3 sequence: CASSSVGQGRGNEQFF. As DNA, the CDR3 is TGTGCCAGTAGTTCCGTCGGACAGGGGCGAGGCAATGAGCAGTTCTTC. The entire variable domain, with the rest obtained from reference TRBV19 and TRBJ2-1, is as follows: DGGITQSPKYLFRKEGQNVTLSCEQNLNHDAMYWYRQDPGQGLRLIYYSQIVNDFQKGDIAEGYSVSREKKESFPLTVTSAQKNPTAFYLCASSSVGQGRGNEQFFGPGTRLTVL.

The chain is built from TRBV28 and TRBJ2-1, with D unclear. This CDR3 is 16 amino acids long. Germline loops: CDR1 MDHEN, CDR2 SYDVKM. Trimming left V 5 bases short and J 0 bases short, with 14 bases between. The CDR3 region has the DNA TGTGCCAGCAGTCCCAATTACTTGAGCTCCTACAATGAGCAGTTCTTC. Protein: CASSPNYLSSYNEQFF.

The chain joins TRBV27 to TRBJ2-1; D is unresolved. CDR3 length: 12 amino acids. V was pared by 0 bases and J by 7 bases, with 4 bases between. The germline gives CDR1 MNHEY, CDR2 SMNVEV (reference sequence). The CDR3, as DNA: TGTGCCAGCAGTTTATCGGCTAATGAGCAGTTCTTC. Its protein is CASSLSANEQFF.

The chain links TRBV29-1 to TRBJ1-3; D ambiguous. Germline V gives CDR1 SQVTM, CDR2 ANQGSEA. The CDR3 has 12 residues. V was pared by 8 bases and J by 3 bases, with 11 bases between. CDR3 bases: TGCAGCTACCGAGGTATTGGAAACACCATATATTTT. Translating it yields CSYRGIGNTIYF.

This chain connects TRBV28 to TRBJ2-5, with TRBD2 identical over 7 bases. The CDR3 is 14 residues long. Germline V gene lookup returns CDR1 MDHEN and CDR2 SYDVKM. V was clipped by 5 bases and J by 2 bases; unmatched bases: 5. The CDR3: CASSPLAEQETQYF. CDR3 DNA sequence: TGTGCCAGCAGTCCCCTAGCGGAGCAAGAGACCCAGTACTTC.

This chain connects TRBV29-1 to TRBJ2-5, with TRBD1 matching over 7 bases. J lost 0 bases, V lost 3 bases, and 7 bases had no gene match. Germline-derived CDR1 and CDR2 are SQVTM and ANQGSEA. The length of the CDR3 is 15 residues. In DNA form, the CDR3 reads TGCAGCGTTGACACGGGACAGTCTTACCAAGAGACCCAGTACTTC. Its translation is CSVDTGQSYQETQYF.

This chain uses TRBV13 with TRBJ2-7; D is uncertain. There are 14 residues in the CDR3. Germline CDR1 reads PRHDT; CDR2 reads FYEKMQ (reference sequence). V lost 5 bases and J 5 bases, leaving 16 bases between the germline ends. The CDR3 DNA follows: TGTGCCAGCAGCCCCGAGGAAGGTGAAAACGAGCAGTACTTC. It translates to CASSPEEGENEQYF.

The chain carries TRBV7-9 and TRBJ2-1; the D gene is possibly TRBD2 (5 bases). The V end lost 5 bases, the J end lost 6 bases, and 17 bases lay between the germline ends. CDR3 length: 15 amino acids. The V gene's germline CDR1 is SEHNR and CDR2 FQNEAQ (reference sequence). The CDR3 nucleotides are TGTGCCAGCAGCCCCCCCGGTTCGAGCGGCAATGAGCAGTTCTTC. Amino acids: CASSPPGSSGNEQFF.

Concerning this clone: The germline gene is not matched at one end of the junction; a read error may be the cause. The CDR3: CASSLGLAVYNEQFF. The CDR3 coding sequence is TGTGCTAGCAGCTTGGGACTAGCGGTCTACAATGAGCAGTTCTTC. The chain uses TRBV7-7 and TRBJ2-1, with TRBD2 identical over 11 bases. Germline V gives CDR1 SSHAT, CDR2 FNYEAQ (reference sequence). The CDR3 covers 15 residues. Based on the CDR3 plus reference TRBV7-7 and TRBJ2-1, the full variable domain is GAGVSQSPRYKVTKRGQDVTLRCDPISSHATLYWYQQALGQGPEFLTYFNYEAQPDKSGLPSDRFSAERPEGSISTLTIQRTEQRDSAMYRCASSLGLAVYNEQFFGPGTRLTVL.

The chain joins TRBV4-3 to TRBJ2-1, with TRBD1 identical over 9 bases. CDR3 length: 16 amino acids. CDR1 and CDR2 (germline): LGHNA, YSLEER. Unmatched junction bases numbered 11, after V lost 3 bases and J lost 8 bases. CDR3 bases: TGCGCCAGCAGCCAGGAACAGGGGGCATCCTTTCATGAGCAGTTCTTC. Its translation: CASSQEQGASFHEQFF.

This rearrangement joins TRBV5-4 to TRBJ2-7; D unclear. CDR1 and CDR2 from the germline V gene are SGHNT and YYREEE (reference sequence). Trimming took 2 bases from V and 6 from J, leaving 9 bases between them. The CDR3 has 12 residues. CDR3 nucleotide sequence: TGTGCCAGCAGCTTTGACACCCTCGAGCAGTACTTC. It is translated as CASSFDTLEQYF.

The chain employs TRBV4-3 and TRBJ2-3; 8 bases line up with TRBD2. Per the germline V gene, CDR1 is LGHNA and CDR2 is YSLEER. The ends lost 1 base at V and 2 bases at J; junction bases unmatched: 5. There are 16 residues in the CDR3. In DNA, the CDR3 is TGCGCCAGCAGCCAAGTTTTAGCGGGAACCACAGATACGCAGTATTTT. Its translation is CASSQVLAGTTDTQYF.

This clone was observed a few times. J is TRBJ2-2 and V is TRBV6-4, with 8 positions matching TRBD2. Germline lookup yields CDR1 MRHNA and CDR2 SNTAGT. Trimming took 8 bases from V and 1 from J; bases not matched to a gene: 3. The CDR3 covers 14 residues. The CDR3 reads CASRLALNTGELFF. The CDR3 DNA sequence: TGTGCCAGCCGACTAGCGTTGAACACCGGGGAGCTGTTTTTT.

CDR3 region: CASSPRGGFGEQYF. The DNA for the CDR3 is TGTGCCAGCTCACCACGGGGAGGTTTTGGCGAGCAGTACTTC. V and J are TRBV18 and TRBJ2-7, with D tentatively TRBD2 (6 bases). V dropped 1 base and J dropped 6 bases, with 13 bases sitting between them. Per the germline V gene, CDR1 is KGHSH and CDR2 is LQKENI. There are 14 residues in the CDR3.

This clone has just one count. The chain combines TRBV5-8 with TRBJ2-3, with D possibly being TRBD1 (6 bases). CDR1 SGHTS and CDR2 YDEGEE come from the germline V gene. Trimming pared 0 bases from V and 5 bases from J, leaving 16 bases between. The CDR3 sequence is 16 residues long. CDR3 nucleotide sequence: TGTGCCAGCAGCTTGGCATACAGGGAGAGGATAGATACGCAGTATTTT. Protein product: CASSLAYRERIDTQYF.

CDR3 region: CSVEDLVLAGTDTQYF. DNA for the CDR3: TGCAGCGTTGAAGATCTTGTACTAGCGGGCACAGATACGCAGTATTTT. The chain uses TRBV29-1 and TRBJ2-3, with 8 bases lining up with TRBD2. Per the germline V gene, CDR1 is SQVTM and CDR2 is ANQGSEA. Trimming removed 0 bases from V and 1 base from J; junction bases left unmatched: 6. This CDR3 has 16 amino acids.

CDR3 sequence (DNA): TGCAGCGGAGTGACTCTTAACACCGGGGAGCTGTTTTTT. Protein sequence: CSGVTLNTGELFF. V gene TRBV29-1 combines with J gene TRBJ2-2; D unclear. CDR3 length: 13 amino acids. The V end was cut by 7 bases, the J end by 2 bases, with 11 bases between. CDR1 SQVTM and CDR2 ANQGSEA come from the germline V gene.

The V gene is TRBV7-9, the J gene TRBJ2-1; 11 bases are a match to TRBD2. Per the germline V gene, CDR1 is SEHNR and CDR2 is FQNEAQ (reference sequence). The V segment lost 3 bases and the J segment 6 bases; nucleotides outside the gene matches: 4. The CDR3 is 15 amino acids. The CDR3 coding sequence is TGTGCCAGCAGCTTTAGCGGGAGGGCCGGCAATGAGCAGTTCTTC. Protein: CASSFSGRAGNEQFF. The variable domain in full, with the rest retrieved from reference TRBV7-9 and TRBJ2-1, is DTGVSQNPRHKITKRGQNVTFRCDPISEHNRLYWYRQTLGQGPEFLTYFQNEAQLEKSRLLSDRFSAERPKGSFSTLEIQRTEQGDSAMYLCASSFSGRAGNEQFFGPGTRLTVL.

CDR3 sequence (DNA): TGTGCCAGCAGCCCGAAAGCGGAGTCCTACGAGCAGTACTTC. Its translation is CASSPKAESYEQYF. This chain connects TRBV13 to TRBJ2-7, with a weak D call TRBD2 (5 bases). The V end lost 5 bases, the J end lost 1 base, and 12 bases lay between the germline ends. Germline CDR1 is PRHDT and CDR2 is FYEKMQ (reference sequence). The CDR3 covers 14 residues. Full variable domain (rest looked up from reference TRBV13 and TRBJ2-7): AAGVIQSPRHLIKEKRETATLKCYPIPRHDTVYWYQQGPGQDPQFLISFYEKMQSDKGSIPDRFSAQQFSDYHSELNMSSLELGDSALYFCASSPKAESYEQYFGPGTRLTVT.

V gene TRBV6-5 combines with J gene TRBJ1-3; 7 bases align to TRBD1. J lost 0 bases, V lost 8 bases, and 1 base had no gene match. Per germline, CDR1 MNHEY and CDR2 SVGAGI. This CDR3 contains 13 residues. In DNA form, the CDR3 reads TGTGCCAGCGGACAGGTCTCTGGAAACACCATATATTTT. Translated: CASGQVSGNTIYF.

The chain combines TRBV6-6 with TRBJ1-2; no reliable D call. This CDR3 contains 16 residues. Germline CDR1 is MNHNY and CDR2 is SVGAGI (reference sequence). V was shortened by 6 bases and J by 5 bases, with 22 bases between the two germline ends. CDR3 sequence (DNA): TGTGCCAGCAGCCCCCCGGACCCGGGGTTGTGGTATGGCTACACCTTC. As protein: CASSPPDPGLWYGYTF.

CDR3 DNA sequence: TGTGCCAGTACAGTTGGGCGGGGTTCAATGGCCAAAAACATTCAGTACTTC. It codes for CASTVGRGSMAKNIQYF. The rearrangement uses TRBV19 and TRBJ2-4, with a possible D match to TRBD2 (6 bases). The CDR3 length is 17 residues. V lost 7 bases to trimming and J lost 1 base, with 20 bases between them. CDR1 and CDR2 (germline): LNHDA, SQIVND (reference sequence).

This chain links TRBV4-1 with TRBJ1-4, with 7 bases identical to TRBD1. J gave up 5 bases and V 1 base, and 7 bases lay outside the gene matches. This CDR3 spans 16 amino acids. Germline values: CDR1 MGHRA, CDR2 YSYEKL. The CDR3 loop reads CASSQGKGASNEKLFF. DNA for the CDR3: TGCGCCAGCAGCCAAGGGAAGGGGGCGTCGAATGAAAAACTGTTTTTT.

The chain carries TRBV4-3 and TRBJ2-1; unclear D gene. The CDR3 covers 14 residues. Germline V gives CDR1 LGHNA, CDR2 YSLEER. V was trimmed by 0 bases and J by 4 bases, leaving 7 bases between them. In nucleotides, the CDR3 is TGCGCCAGCAGCCAAGATCTTCAGTACAATGAGCAGTTCTTC. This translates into CASSQDLQYNEQFF.

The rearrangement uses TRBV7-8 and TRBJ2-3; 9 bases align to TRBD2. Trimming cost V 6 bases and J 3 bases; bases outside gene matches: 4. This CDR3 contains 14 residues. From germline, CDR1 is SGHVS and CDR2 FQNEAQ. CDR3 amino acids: CASSVAGETDTQYF. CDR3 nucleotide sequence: TGTGCCAGCAGTGTAGCGGGGGAAACAGATACGCAGTATTTT.

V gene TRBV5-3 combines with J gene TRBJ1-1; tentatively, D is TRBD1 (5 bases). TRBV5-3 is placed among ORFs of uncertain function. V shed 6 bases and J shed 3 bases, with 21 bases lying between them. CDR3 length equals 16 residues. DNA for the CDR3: TGTGCCAGAAACGGGGGACGGCAGTTTGAGGACACTGAAGCTTTCTTT. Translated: CARNGGRQFEDTEAFF.